This T cell receptor beta chain derives from a study of blood T cell repertoires in COVID-19. Study processing details: Amplified reference gene primers provided the basis for estimating nucleated cell counts. Profiling relied on immunoSEQ multiplex PCR, and the TCRdb table lists in-frame clones only, not all of them. D and trimming were read from the DNA, whereas the V and J calls and clone size are those reported in that table. Of approximately 120,000 clones in the sample, more than 85% are singletons; the top ten hold around 2%. The CDR3 contains 11 residues. V was clipped by 3 bases and J by 9 bases, with 5 bases between them. Germline values: CDR1 SGHAT, CDR2 FQDESV (reference sequence). Seattle's enrolled individuals joined amid active infection and were then monitored longitudinally.

The rearrangement links TRBV11-1 to TRBJ2-2, with D unresolved. The sample consisted of peripheral blood. The receptor comes from a man aged 50 to 59 with COVID-19, enrolled during active disease. The CDR3 DNA follows: TGTGCCAGCAGCTTTGGCCGGGAGCTGTTTTTT. Encoded protein: CASSFGRELFF.